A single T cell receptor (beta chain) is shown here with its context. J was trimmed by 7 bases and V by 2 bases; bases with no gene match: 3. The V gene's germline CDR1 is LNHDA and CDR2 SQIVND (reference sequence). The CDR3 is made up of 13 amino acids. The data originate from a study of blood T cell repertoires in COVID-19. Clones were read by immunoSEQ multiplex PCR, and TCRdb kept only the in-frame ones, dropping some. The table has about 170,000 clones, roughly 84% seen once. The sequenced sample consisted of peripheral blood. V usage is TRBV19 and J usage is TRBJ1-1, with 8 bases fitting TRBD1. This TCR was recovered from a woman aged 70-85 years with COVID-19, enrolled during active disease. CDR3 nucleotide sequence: TGTGCCAGTAGTATACAGACAGGGGTTGAAGCTTTCTTT. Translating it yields CASSIQTGVEAFF.